Detailed here is one TCR beta chain. This clonotype showed up just a few times. Its antigen remains undetermined. There are no base qualities to consult, and no much larger clone falls within one base. This entry comes from a study of T-cell reconstitution after alpha-beta-depleted transplantation in children (dated by TCRdb to about 2016). As for the study more broadly: The study quantitatively tracked T-cell immune reconstitution after TCRalphabeta/CD19-depleted allogeneic hematopoietic cell transplantation in children using TCR repertoire profiling.

Compared with germline, V lacks 0 bases and J lacks 2 bases; bases without a gene match: 8. CDR1 and CDR2, looked up from the germline V gene (reference sequence), are SGHKS and YYEKEE. The CDR3, from cysteine to phenylalanine, totals 17 residues. Kept here is only the CDR3 DNA, which spans 51 bases and is read in frame from base 1. The library was built by means of PCR. Sequenced on an Illumina HiSeq 2500. TCR libraries were prepared with molecular barcoding, using unique molecular identifiers to normalize TCRbeta repertoire quantification. TCRdb redid the processing of the public reads, applying fastp at Q25 and MiXCR, and retained in-frame beta chains. Each record represents a unique CDR3 protein, reported with the most common genes and DNA among its rows. The sample table lists some 350,000 distinct CDR3 sequences, about a tenth of them with a count of one. The ten largest make up 2% to 3% of the sample.

The chain is assembled from TRBV5-5 and TRBJ1-1; TRBD1 lines up with 9 middle nucleotides. Material: PBMCs from the stem cell graft donor, obtained from the stem cell graft. The sequence was collected from a human donor who donated a stem cell graft to a child with acute lymphoblastic leukemia. The DNA sequence is given as TGTGCCAGCAGCTTGGAGGGGACAGGGAGGGATAACACTGAAGCTTTCTTT. Protein translation: CASSLEGTGRDNTEAFF.